Below are 13 T cell receptor beta chains sequenced from a single sample in a study of blood T cell repertoires in COVID-19. Method: immunoSEQ multiplex PCR; TCRdb's copy keeps in-frame clones and lacks some. The repertoire holds around 80,000 clones, with around 88% as singletons. Input material: peripheral blood. These receptors all stem from a man aged 55-75 years with acute or convalescent COVID-19.

The chain has TRBV24-1 and TRBJ2-3; the D gene is possibly TRBD2 (6 bases). The CDR3 has 15 residues. V lost 7 bases and J 5 bases, leaving 18 bases between the germline ends. Germline V gives CDR1 KGHDR, CDR2 SFDVKD. The CDR3 loop is CATSVSGIRGDTQYF. For the CDR3, the DNA is TGTGCCACCAGCGTTAGCGGAATCCGGGGAGATACGCAGTATTTT.

The rearrangement links TRBV18 to TRBJ1-2, with a tentative D call TRBD1 (5 bases). Germline CDR1 KGHSH, CDR2 LQKENI. Trimming took off 3 bases at V and 4 bases at J, with 15 bases between the two ends. The CDR3 spans 15 residues. The CDR3 nucleotides read TGTGCCAGCTCACCCCAAGGCGGGGGTAGCTATGGCTACACCTTC. It codes for CASSPQGGGSYGYTF.

CDR3 region: CASSKGNGGVNEQFF. The CDR3 DNA sequence: TGTGCCAGCAGCAAAGGAAACGGGGGAGTAAATGAGCAGTTCTTC. J is TRBJ2-1 and V is TRBV21-1; TRBD2, as called in the table, went unchecked against the DNA. TRBV21-1 is listed as a pseudogene. The CDR3 covers 15 residues.

The gene calls are TRBV29-1 and TRBJ1-4; 7 bases agree with TRBD1. The CDR3 spans 15 residues. Germline CDR1 and CDR2: SQVTM and ANQGSEA. Trimming at V came to 4 bases and at J to 5 bases, leaving 10 bases not matched to a gene. For the CDR3, the DNA is TGCAGCGTTGCAGGCCCAGGGGGAGGAAATGAAAAACTGTTTTTT. It encodes CSVAGPGGGNEKLFF. The entire variable domain, with the rest obtained from reference TRBV29-1 and TRBJ1-4, is as follows: SAVISQKPSRDICQRGTSLTIQCQVDSQVTMMFWYRQQPGQSLTLIATANQGSEATYESGFVIDKFPISRPNLTFSTLTVSNMSPEDSSIYLCSVAGPGGGNEKLFFGSGTQLSVL.

J is TRBJ2-3 and V is TRBV5-4; D may be TRBD2 (6 bases). The germline V and J ends were trimmed by 0 bases and 0 bases, with 8 bases remaining between them. This CDR3 region has 15 residues. Looked up from germline, CDR1 is SGHNT and CDR2 is YYREEE (reference sequence). DNA for the CDR3: TGTGCCAGCAGCTTGGGAGGGACTAGCACAGATACGCAGTATTTT. Its protein product is CASSLGGTSTDTQYF.

The chain recombines TRBV20-1 with TRBJ1-1; TRBD1 might be the D (6 bases). CDR3 length: 14 residues. The germline V gene has CDR1 DFQATT and CDR2 SNEGSKA (reference sequence). V lost 3 bases and J 2 bases, leaving 13 bases between the germline ends. The CDR3 nucleotides are TGCAGTGCTAGTTGGGCACAGGGAAACACTGAAGCTTTCTTT. This codes for CSASWAQGNTEAFF.

The rearrangement links TRBV7-9 to TRBJ2-7; 15 bases match TRBD2. This CDR3 is built from 17 residues. Germline CDR1 and CDR2: SEHNR and FQNEAQ (reference sequence). The trim removed 5 bases at V and 0 bases at J, leaving 5 bases unmatched. The CDR3 spells CASSAGLAGGRSYEQYF. The CDR3 nucleotides are TGTGCCAGCAGCGCGGGACTAGCGGGGGGTCGCTCCTACGAGCAGTACTTC.

The V and J genes are TRBV30 and TRBJ2-6; 7 nucleotides match TRBD1. J gave up 0 bases and V 3 bases, and 8 bases lay outside the gene matches. CDR1 and CDR2 (germline): GTSNPN, SVGIG (reference sequence). This CDR3 contains 17 residues. This chain's CDR3 is CAWRGRDSHSGANVLTF. The CDR3 DNA reads TGTGCCTGGAGGGGCCGGGACAGCCACTCTGGGGCCAACGTCCTGACTTTC.

The CDR3 DNA is TGTGCCAGCAGCATTGGACTAGCGGGGGCTCTCGCCGGGGCCAACGTCCTGACTTTC. Translated, it gives CASSIGLAGALAGANVLTF. The J gene is TRBJ2-6, the V gene TRBV9; 13 bases agree with TRBD2. CDR3 size: 19 residues. Unmatched junction bases numbered 11, after V lost 4 bases and J lost 4 bases. Germline CDR1 reads SGDLS; CDR2 reads YYNGEE.

This chain connects TRBV5-8 to TRBJ1-1; D perhaps matches TRBD1 (6 bases). Germline V gives CDR1 SGHTS, CDR2 YDEGEE. Trimming cost V 3 bases and J 4 bases, with 16 bases left between them. The CDR3 runs 15 residues. The CDR3 loop is CASSSTGRAFTEAFF. The DNA of the CDR3 is TGTGCCAGCAGCTCTACAGGGCGGGCGTTCACTGAAGCTTTCTTT.

V and J are TRBV6-5 and TRBJ1-1; perhaps TRBD1 as D (6 bases). Trimming removed 7 bases from V and 0 bases from J, with 9 bases in between. This CDR3 contains 13 residues. The germline V gene encodes CDR1 MNHEY and CDR2 SVGAGI. CDR3 bases: TGTGCCAGCAAAAAGGGGGTGAACACTGAAGCTTTCTTT. Translated, it gives CASKKGVNTEAFF.

The chain couples TRBV6-1 to TRBJ2-1, with 11 bases lining up with TRBD2. In germline, CDR1 is MNHNS, CDR2 SASEGT. With V trimmed by 2 bases and J by 13 bases, 10 bases remained unmatched. The CDR3 has 15 amino acids. The CDR3 DNA is TGTGCCAGCAGTGAATTCACAACTAGCGGGAGAGAACAGTTCTTC. It codes for CASSEFTTSGREQFF.

This sequence joins TRBV30 and TRBJ1-6; D perhaps matches TRBD1 (5 bases). The CDR3 is 14 amino acids. The V and J ends lost 3 bases and 7 bases respectively, with 13 bases between them. The germline V gene encodes CDR1 GTSNPN and CDR2 SVGIG (reference sequence). The CDR3 sequence is CAWRAGLSNSPLHF. The CDR3 bases are TGTGCCTGGAGGGCGGGACTTTCAAATTCACCCCTCCACTTT.